Shown below are 21 T cell receptor beta chains from a single sample sequenced in a study of blood T cell repertoires in COVID-19. Profiling relied on immunoSEQ multiplex PCR, and the TCRdb table lists in-frame clones only, not all of them. The sample lists roughly 200,000 clones; roughly 91% were seen once. Sequencing input: PBMCs or T cells enriched from blood (not recorded which). All receptors derive from a woman in her 30s with acute COVID-19.

The V gene is TRBV7-9, the J gene TRBJ2-1; the D is unclear. CDR1 and CDR2 (germline): SEHNR, FQNEAQ (reference sequence). V gave up 1 base and J gave up 12 bases, with 10 bases separating them. CDR3 length equals 12 residues. CDR3 protein: CASSLGTTGQFF. Written as DNA, the CDR3 is TGTGCCAGCAGCTTAGGTACCACCGGGCAGTTCTTC.

The chain joins TRBV5-5 to TRBJ2-2, with 8 bases fitting TRBD2. Trimming took 2 bases from V and 5 from J; bases not matched to a gene: 5. Germline CDR1 and CDR2: SGHKS and YYEKEE (reference sequence). The CDR3 is 15 residues long. CDR3 nucleotide sequence: TGTGCCAGCAGCTTACCGCAGCGGGGGACCGGGGAGCTGTTTTTT. It codes for CASSLPQRGTGELFF.

The V gene is TRBV14, the J gene TRBJ1-2; weak D call: TRBD1 (6 bases). Germline V gene lookup returns CDR1 SGHDN and CDR2 FVKESK. V was trimmed by 4 bases and J by 4 bases, leaving 19 bases between them. The CDR3 has 16 amino acids. The CDR3 DNA sequence: TGTGCCAGCAGCCCTCGGGAGGCAGGGGCTAGCTATGGCTACACCTTC. Protein sequence: CASSPREAGASYGYTF.

This clone was detected once. Written as DNA, the CDR3 is TGTGCCAGCAGCACCCAGGGGTCGGAGACCCAGTACTTC. Amino acid sequence: CASSTQGSETQYF. The chain is built from TRBV9 and TRBJ2-5, with a tentative D call TRBD1 (6 bases). CDR1 and CDR2 from the germline V gene are SGDLS and YYNGEE. The CDR3 runs to 13 residues. The V and J ends lost 4 bases and 5 bases respectively, with 12 bases between them.

V gene TRBV10-3 combines with J gene TRBJ1-6, with D unclear. The CDR3 consists of 13 residues. Trimming stripped 6 bases from V and 8 bases from J, with 11 bases between. CDR1 is ENHRY, CDR2 SYGVKD, per germline. The CDR3 coding sequence is TGTGCCATCAGAGCTCGGGTAGATTCACCCCTCCACTTT. This translates into CAIRARVDSPLHF.

The V and J genes are TRBV7-2 and TRBJ1-1, with D tentatively TRBD1 (6 bases). CDR1 is SGHTA, CDR2 FQGNSA, per germline. The CDR3 runs to 13 residues. V lost 4 bases and J 3 bases, leaving 9 bases between the germline ends. CDR3 sequence reads: CASSSQGYTEAFF. CDR3 nucleotide sequence: TGTGCCAGCAGCTCCCAGGGGTACACTGAAGCTTTCTTT.

This clone was observed once. The chain has TRBV28 and TRBJ2-4; 8 bases line up with TRBD2. V dropped 2 bases and J dropped 0; count of bases not matched to a gene: 6. Germline V gene sequence: CDR1 MDHEN, CDR2 SYDVKM. This CDR3 has 17 residues. The CDR3 region has the DNA TGTGCCAGCAGTTTAGCGGGGGGCTCTCTAGCCAAAAACATTCAGTACTTC. Translated: CASSLAGGSLAKNIQYF.

The rearrangement links TRBV24-1 to TRBJ2-1, with D tentatively TRBD2 (6 bases). The CDR3 runs 14 residues. Trimming took 5 bases from V and 7 from J, leaving 14 bases between them. Germline CDR1 KGHDR, CDR2 SFDVKD. Here the CDR3 DNA reads TGTGCCACCAGTGTTGTTGCAGGGAGGAATGAGCAGTTCTTC. Residues: CATSVVAGRNEQFF.

This clone was seen only once. The V gene is TRBV5-6, the J gene TRBJ2-5, with 9 nucleotides matching TRBD2. The trim removed 1 base at V and 5 bases at J, leaving 9 bases unmatched. Germline CDR1 SGHDT, CDR2 YYEEEE. This CDR3 comprises 16 residues. The CDR3 loop reads CASSLFERGARETQYF. CDR3 in DNA: TGTGCCAGCAGCTTGTTCGAGCGGGGGGCCAGGGAGACCCAGTACTTC.

The table lists this clone with a few counts. This chain joins TRBV10-1 and TRBJ1-2; D may be TRBD1 (6 bases). Trimming shortened V by 2 bases and J by 7 bases, and 11 bases separated the two germline ends. The CDR3 length is 13 residues. Germline CDR1 reads WNHNN; CDR2 reads SYGVQD (reference sequence). CDR3 nucleotide sequence: TGCGCCAGCAGTGAGCGGACAGAGGGTGGCTACACCTTC. Protein product: CASSERTEGGYTF.

The rearrangement links TRBV2 to TRBJ1-5; TRBD1 matches 7 bases. This CDR3 spans 16 amino acids. CDR1 is SNHLY, CDR2 FYNNEI, per germline. The J segment lost 4 bases and the V segment lost 7 bases, leaving 13 bases of the junction unmatched. The CDR3 DNA reads as TGTGCCAGCAATGCCGAATCCACAGGGGTAAATCAGCCCCAGCATTTT. Amino acid sequence: CASNAESTGVNQPQHF.

V and J are TRBV4-2 and TRBJ2-3; 11 nucleotides match TRBD2. CDR3 length: 17 residues. In germline, CDR1 is LGHNA, CDR2 YNFKEQ. J was trimmed by 4 bases and V by 3 bases; bases with no gene match: 9. This CDR3 is CASSQRLAGGSADTQYF. The DNA of the CDR3 is TGTGCCAGCAGCCAGCGTCTAGCGGGGGGTAGTGCAGATACGCAGTATTTT.

The chain recombines TRBV25-1 with TRBJ1-1; 7 positions match TRBD1. CDR3 size: 15 residues. Germline V gives CDR1 MGHDK, CDR2 SYGVNS. The V segment lost 3 bases and the J segment 5 bases; nucleotides outside the gene matches: 9. CDR3 loop: CASSDPRTGATEAFF. CDR3 sequence (DNA): TGTGCCAGCAGTGATCCTCGTACAGGGGCGACTGAAGCTTTCTTT.

The CDR3 region is CASSLATGGTFRGYTF. Written as DNA, the CDR3 is TGTGCCAGCAGCTTGGCGACAGGGGGGACTTTTCGGGGCTACACCTTC. The chain combines TRBV5-4 with TRBJ1-2; TRBD1 matches 9 bases. In germline, CDR1 is SGHNT, CDR2 YYREEE (reference sequence). The V segment lost 0 bases and the J segment 8 bases; nucleotides outside the gene matches: 11. There are 16 residues in the CDR3.

This chain connects TRBV6-5 to TRBJ1-3, with TRBD1 as a possible D gene (5 bases). Trimming took 0 bases from V and 0 from J, leaving 9 bases between them. The CDR3 has 16 residues. Per the germline V gene, CDR1 is MNHEY and CDR2 is SVGAGI. The CDR3 loop is CASSYSYRLSGNTIYF. The CDR3 DNA follows: TGTGCCAGCAGTTACTCGTACAGGCTCTCTGGAAACACCATATATTTT.

V gene TRBV7-8 combines with J gene TRBJ1-5; D is perhaps TRBD1 (5 bases). The CDR3 spans 16 residues. CDR1 and CDR2 from the germline V gene are SGHVS and FQNEAQ. Trimming left V 2 bases short and J 0 bases short, with 11 bases between. In DNA form, the CDR3 reads TGTGCCAGCAGCTTATGGGGGGGATATAGCAATCAGCCCCAGCATTTT. This sequence encodes CASSLWGGYSNQPQHF. Using reference TRBV7-8 and TRBJ1-5 for the parts outside the CDR3, the full variable domain is GAGVSQSPRYKVAKRGQDVALRCDPISGHVSLFWYQQALGQGPEFLTYFQNEAQLDKSGLPSDRFFAERPEGSVSTLKIQRTQQEDSAVYLCASSLWGGYSNQPQHFGDGTRLSIL.

This sequence joins TRBV12-3 or TRBV12-4 and TRBJ1-4, with D possibly matching TRBD1 (6 bases). This CDR3 is 13 amino acids long. Trimming pared 7 bases from V and 10 bases from J, leaving 16 bases between. In nucleotides, the CDR3 is TGTGCCAGCAACTGGGGGCGCCGGGGAAAACTGTTTTTT. It specifies CASNWGRRGKLFF.

This clone was counted a single time. The chain recombines TRBV7-2 with TRBJ2-5; TRBD2 matches 10 bases. Trimming removed 1 base from V and 2 bases from J; junction bases left unmatched: 1. The CDR3 length is 15 residues. Germline CDR1 is SGHTA and CDR2 is FQGNSA. CDR3 sequence reads: CASSLVSGGQETQYF. CDR3 in DNA: TGTGCCAGCAGCTTAGTTAGCGGGGGGCAAGAGACCCAGTACTTC.

This clone was seen a few times. The chain combines TRBV7-9 with TRBJ2-7; no reliable D call. Trimming took off 2 bases at V and 6 bases at J, with 8 bases between the two ends. Looked up from germline, CDR1 is SEHNR and CDR2 is FQNEAQ (reference sequence). This CDR3 spans 12 amino acids. The CDR3 sequence is CASSLLVGEQYF. The CDR3 nucleotides read TGTGCCAGCAGCTTATTAGTCGGCGAGCAGTACTTC.

The V call is TRBV6-6, the J call TRBJ1-5; TRBD1 agrees at 8 bases. J gave up 4 bases and V 4 bases, and 3 bases lay outside the gene matches. The CDR3 loop spans 14 amino acids. Germline-derived CDR1 and CDR2 are MNHNY and SVGAGI (reference sequence). Here the CDR3 reads CASSLTGENQPQHF. CDR3 in DNA: TGTGCCAGCAGTTTGACAGGGGAAAATCAGCCCCAGCATTTT.

The V and J genes are TRBV19 and TRBJ1-5; D gene uncertain. CDR1 LNHDA and CDR2 SQIVND come from the germline V gene (reference sequence). There are 12 residues in the CDR3. Trimming stripped 1 base from V and 7 bases from J, with 5 bases between. For the CDR3, the DNA is TGTGCCAGTAGTATAGTGCGACAGCCCCAGCATTTT. As protein: CASSIVRQPQHF.